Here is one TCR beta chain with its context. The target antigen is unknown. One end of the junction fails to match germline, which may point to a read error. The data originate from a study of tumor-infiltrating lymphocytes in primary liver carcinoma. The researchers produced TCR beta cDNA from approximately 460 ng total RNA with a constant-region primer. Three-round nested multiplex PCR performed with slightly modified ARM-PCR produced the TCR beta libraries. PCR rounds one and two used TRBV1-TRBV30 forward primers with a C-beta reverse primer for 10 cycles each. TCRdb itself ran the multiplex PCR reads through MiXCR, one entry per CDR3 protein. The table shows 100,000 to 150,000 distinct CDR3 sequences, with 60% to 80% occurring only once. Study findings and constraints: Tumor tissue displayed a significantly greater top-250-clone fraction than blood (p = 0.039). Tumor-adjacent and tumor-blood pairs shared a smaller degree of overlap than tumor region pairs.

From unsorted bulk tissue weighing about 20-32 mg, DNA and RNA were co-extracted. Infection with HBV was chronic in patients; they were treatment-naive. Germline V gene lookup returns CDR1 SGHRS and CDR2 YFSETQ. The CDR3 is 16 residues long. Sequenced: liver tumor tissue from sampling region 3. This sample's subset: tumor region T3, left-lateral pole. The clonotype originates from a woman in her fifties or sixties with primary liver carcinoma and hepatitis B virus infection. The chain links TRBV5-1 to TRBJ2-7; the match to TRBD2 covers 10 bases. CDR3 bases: TGCGCCGGCAGCTATACCGGGACTAGCGCCGCGGGGGAGCAGTACTTC. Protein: CAGSYTGTSAAGEQYF. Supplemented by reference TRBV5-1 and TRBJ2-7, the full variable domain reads KAGVTQTPRYLIKTRGQQVTLSCSPISGHRSVSWYQQTPGQGLQFLFEYFSETQRNKGNFPGRFSGRQFSNSRSEMNVSTLELGDSALYLCAGSYTGTSAAGEQYFGPGTRLTVT.